Each of the 25 T cell receptor beta chains below was sequenced from the same sample in a study of T cell clonality in common variable immunodeficiency. Assay used: immunoSEQ multiplex PCR; TCRdb lists only in-frame clones, some missing. The profile covers tens of thousands of clones, none occurring a single time. Sequencing was done on a sample of peripheral blood mononuclear cells. The origin of the receptors is a person between 18 and 75 years old in good health.

This clone occurred many times. The read stops 3 residues short of the end of the CDR3; the missing end is completed from the germline J gene. The chain recombines TRBV7-9 with TRBJ2-7; D gene unclear. This CDR3 region has 11 residues. V dropped 4 bases and J dropped 6 bases, with 7 bases sitting between them. Germline V gene lookup returns CDR1 SEHNR and CDR2 FQNEAQ (reference sequence). This CDR3 is CASSYGGEQYF. The CDR3 bases that were read are TGTGCCAGCAGCTATGGCGGCGAG.

In regard to this clone: Coverage ceases 3 residues before the CDR3 finishes, and the germline J gene fills in the end. V usage is TRBV6-2 or TRBV6-3 and J usage is TRBJ1-5; D might be TRBD1 (6 bases). Germline V gene data show CDR1 as MNHEY and CDR2 as SVGEGT. V was shortened by 2 bases and J by 5 bases, with 13 bases between the two germline ends. The CDR3 consists of 15 residues. The sequenced CDR3 bases are TGTGCCAGCAGTTACCCCGGGACACGCCATCAGCCC. Amino acids: CASSYPGTRHQP. In full, the CDR3 is CASSYPGTRHQPQHF.

This clone turned up a few times. The CDR3 is cut off 3 residues early in the read; its end comes from the germline J gene. The chain employs TRBV11-2 and TRBJ2-3; D is uncertain. This CDR3 is 14 amino acids long. Germline V gene data show CDR1 as SGHAT and CDR2 as FQNNGV. Deletions cut 1 base from V and 1 base from J, with 6 bases between. The CDR3 sequence: CASSLGLRTDTQYF. The CDR3 bases that were read are TGTGCCAGCAGCTTAGGACTTCGCACAGATACG.

This clone was seen at least ten times. The read terminates 3 residues before the CDR3 end, so the remaining end is supplied by the germline J gene. The genes are TRBV29-1 and TRBJ2-5; D is uncertain. The CDR3 runs 11 residues. Per the germline V gene, CDR1 is SQVTM and CDR2 is ANQGSEA. The V and J ends lost 7 bases and 2 bases respectively, with 8 bases between them. The CDR3 is CSARPQETQYF. Incomplete CDR3 DNA: TGCAGCGCCAGGCCACAAGAGACC.

This clone occurred many times. The read ends 3 residues before the CDR3 terminus; that terminus is restored from the germline J gene. This chain joins TRBV6-1 and TRBJ1-5; D may be TRBD1 (5 bases). Germline V gives CDR1 MNHNS, CDR2 SASEGT. The V end was cut by 1 base, the J end by 6 bases, with 13 bases between. The CDR3 consists of 15 residues. CDR3: CASSEVWGGGQPQHF. The sequenced CDR3 bases are TGTGCCAGCAGTGAAGTTTGGGGGGGTGGTCAGCCC.

This clone showed up many times. The read ends 3 residues early relative to the CDR3; the germline J gene fills the gap. This sequence joins TRBV2 and TRBJ2-2, with TRBD2 matching 11 bases. The CDR3 length is 15 residues. V was clipped by 6 bases and J by 6 bases; unmatched bases: 6. Looked up from germline, CDR1 is SNHLY and CDR2 is FYNNEI. The covered CDR3 bases are TGTGCCAGCAGGGCAACTAGCGGGAGATCCGGGGAG. As protein: CASRATSGRSGE. The whole CDR3 protein reads CASRATSGRSGELFF.

This clone showed up just a few times. Read data end 3 residues before the CDR3 end; the end is taken from the germline J gene. This sequence joins TRBV11-2 and TRBJ2-7; weak D call: TRBD1 (5 bases). V was clipped by 1 base and J by 2 bases, with 9 bases between them. CDR3 length: 14 residues. The germline V gene has CDR1 SGHAT and CDR2 FQNNGV. The part of the CDR3 DNA that was read is TGTGCCAGCAGCTTAGTGGCAGGGACCTACGAG. Protein sequence: CASSLVAGTYE. The full CDR3 sequence reads CASSLVAGTYEQYF.

As regards this clone: The read falls 3 residues short of the CDR3 end, and the missing part is taken from the germline J gene. The genes are TRBV7-3 and TRBJ1-2; TRBD1 matches at 7 bases. Germline CDR1 is SGHTA and CDR2 is FQGTGA. This CDR3 is 16 amino acids long. This chain's CDR3 is CASSADRLIGTDTYTF. The DNA read from the CDR3 is TGTGCCAGCAGCGCCGACAGGTTGATTGGGACAGATACC. Combining the CDR3 with reference TRBV7-3 and TRBJ1-2 gives the whole variable domain GAGVSQTPSNKVTEKGKYVELRCDPISGHTALYWYRQSLGQGPEFLIYFQGTGAADDSGLPNDRFFAVRPEGSVSTLKIQRTERGDSAVYLCASSADRLIGTDTYTFGSGTRLTVV.

There are many counts of this clone. The read ends 3 residues shy of where the CDR3 ends; the end is completed using the germline J gene. The chain uses TRBV13 and TRBJ2-5; D may be TRBD2 (6 bases). The CDR3 has 15 amino acids. Germline CDR1 is PRHDT and CDR2 is FYEKMQ (reference sequence). Trimming cost V 2 bases and J 7 bases, with 17 bases left between them. Partial CDR3 DNA: TGTGCCAGCAGCTTACAGGCGCGGGACTTGGGGACC. It is translated as CASSLQARDLGT. The full CDR3 protein is CASSLQARDLGTQYF.

This clone was observed at least ten times. The read finishes 3 residues shy of the CDR3 end, and the germline J gene is used to complete it. This rearrangement joins TRBV20-1 to TRBJ2-3; the D is unclear. Trimming left V 1 base short and J 0 bases short, with 11 bases between. There are 15 residues in the CDR3. Germline CDR1 and CDR2: DFQATT and SNEGSKA (reference sequence). The CDR3 bases that were read are TGCAGTGCTAGAGGCAAGGGCCCAAGCACAGATACG. Translation: CSARGKGPSTDT. Given in full, the CDR3 is CSARGKGPSTDTQYF.

This clone was counted at least ten times. The CDR3 is cut off 3 residues early in the read; its end comes from the germline J gene. V usage is TRBV5-5 and J usage is TRBJ1-2; 7 bases are a match to TRBD1. This CDR3 has 14 residues. Germline V CDR1 and CDR2: SGHKS, YYEKEE (reference sequence). The V and J ends lost 4 bases and 1 base, in that order; junction bases with no gene match: 4. CDR3 DNA, as far as it was read: TGTGCCAGCAGCCCGACAGGGAGTAACTATGGC. It codes for CASSPTGSNYG. The CDR3, in full, reads CASSPTGSNYGYTF.

The table lists this clone with many counts. The sequence runs out 3 residues before the end of the CDR3; the remainder is reconstructed from the germline J gene. The chain has TRBV5-1 and TRBJ2-3, with D hard to call. The V gene's germline CDR1 is SGHRS and CDR2 YFSETQ. There are 12 residues in the CDR3. V lost 0 bases and J lost 5, with 4 bases in between. The CDR3 protein is CASSLGRDTQYF. CDR3 bases read: TGCGCCAGCAGCTTGGGTCGAGATACG. Full variable domain (outside the CDR3, taken from reference TRBV5-1 and TRBJ2-3): KAGVTQTPRYLIKTRGQQVTLSCSPISGHRSVSWYQQTPGQGLQFLFEYFSETQRNKGNFPGRFSGRQFSNSRSEMNVSTLELGDSALYLCASSLGRDTQYFGPGTRLTVL.

A word on this clone: The read terminates 3 residues before the CDR3 end, so the remaining end is supplied by the germline J gene. The chain combines TRBV6-1 with TRBJ2-4; D may be TRBD1 or TRBD2 (6 bases each). CDR1 is MNHNS and CDR2 is SASEGT in the germline V gene. The CDR3 loop spans 14 amino acids. CDR3 loop: CASSERQDGGGQYF. The sequenced part of the CDR3 DNA is TGTGCCAGCAGTGAACGACAGGACGGAGGGGGT.

The sample holds a few counts of this clone. One junction end does not reproduce the germline sequence, and a read error may be involved. The sequenced fragment ends 3 residues before the CDR3 boundary, so the rest is inferred from the germline J gene. Within the sample, other DNA sequences also encode this same CDR3. This chain links TRBV11-3 with TRBJ1-3; 8 bases match TRBD1. Germline V CDR1 and CDR2: SGHNT, YENEEA. This CDR3 has 15 amino acids. The CDR3 reads CASSSYRGDGNTIYF. The CDR3 DNA, read in part, is TGTGCCAGCAGCTCATACAGGGGGGACGGAAACACA.

This clone was seen repeatedly, ten times or more. With the read ending 3 residues before the CDR3 end, the germline J gene is used to fill in that end. The chain carries TRBV13 and TRBJ1-2; a possible D gene is TRBD1 (6 bases). The CDR3 covers 13 residues. CDR1 and CDR2 from the germline V gene are PRHDT and FYEKMQ (reference sequence). The CDR3 bases that were read are TGTGCCAGCAGCACACAAGGGGGTGCGGGC. Protein: CASSTQGGAG. The complete CDR3 reads CASSTQGGAGYTF.

This clone was recorded at least ten times. Coverage ceases 3 residues before the CDR3 finishes, and the germline J gene fills in the end. The genes are TRBV2 and TRBJ2-1; D call uncertain. CDR1 and CDR2 (germline): SNHLY, FYNNEI. V was clipped by 0 bases and J by 0 bases, with 3 bases between them. This CDR3 is built from 14 residues. The CDR3 DNA, read in part, is TGTGCCAGCAGTGAAGCAGCCTCCTACAATGAG. Its translation is CASSEAASYNE. The CDR3, in full, reads CASSEAASYNEQFF.

This clone was detected ten times or more. The read ends 3 residues before the CDR3 terminus; that terminus is restored from the germline J gene. V gene TRBV10-3 combines with J gene TRBJ2-7; 9 positions agree with TRBD1. The germline V gene encodes CDR1 ENHRY and CDR2 SYGVKD. The V and J ends lost 2 bases and 6 bases, in that order; junction bases with no gene match: 8. The CDR3 has 15 amino acids. The DNA read from the CDR3 is TGTGCCATCAGTGAGGAGGACAGGGGAGTCGGCGAG. It yields the protein CAISEEDRGVGE. The whole CDR3 reads CAISEEDRGVGEQYF.

This clone was counted ten times or more. The read falls 3 residues short of the CDR3 end, and the missing part is taken from the germline J gene. The J gene is TRBJ1-4, the V gene TRBV7-6, with TRBD1 matching 7 bases. There are 15 residues in the CDR3. The junction had 11 bases not matched to a gene; V was cut back by 5 bases and J by 8 bases. Germline values: CDR1 SGHVS, CDR2 FNYEAQ. The covered CDR3 bases are TGTGCCAGCAGCGCCTCCGGAACAGGGGTAGAAAAA. Its protein product is CASSASGTGVEK. The CDR3 in its entirety is CASSASGTGVEKLFF. Combining the CDR3 with reference TRBV7-6 and TRBJ1-4 gives the whole variable domain GAGVSQSPRYKVTKRGQDVALRCDPISGHVSLYWYRQALGQGPEFLTYFNYEAQQDKSGLPNDRFSAERPEGSISTLTIQRTEQRDSAMYRCASSASGTGVEKLFFGSGTQLSVL.

This clone was counted many times. The read terminates 3 residues before the CDR3 end, so the remaining end is supplied by the germline J gene. This chain joins TRBV20-1 and TRBJ1-1; no reliable D call. CDR1 is DFQATT and CDR2 is SNEGSKA in the germline V gene (reference sequence). The V gene lost 2 bases and the J gene lost 1 base, with 17 bases spanning the gap. This CDR3 spans 16 amino acids. CDR3 residues: CSARSLGGPTNTEAFF. The DNA read from the CDR3 is TGCAGTGCTAGATCCCTGGGTGGGCCCACGAACACTGAA.

The sample holds many counts of this clone. Read coverage stops 3 residues before the CDR3 terminus; the germline J gene supplies the remainder. The chain joins TRBV19 to TRBJ2-1, with 13 bases matching TRBD2. Germline lookup yields CDR1 LNHDA and CDR2 SQIVND (reference sequence). Unmatched junction bases numbered 11, after V lost 4 bases and J lost 5 bases. CDR3 length: 18 amino acids. CDR3 protein: CASSSGEVGLAGDNEQFF. CDR3 DNA (partial): TGTGCCAGTAGTAGTGGGGAGGTTGGACTAGCGGGAGACAATGAG.

The table lists this clone with many counts. The CDR3 is CASSPPSAGAGNEQYF. The CDR3 DNA, read in part, is TGCGCCAGCTCCCCCCCCTCCGCGGGCGCCGGCAACGAG. V and J are TRBV5-1 and TRBJ2-7, with D possibly being TRBD2 (5 bases). The sequenced fragment ends 3 residues before the CDR3 boundary, so the rest is inferred from the germline J gene. Germline lookup yields CDR1 SGHRS and CDR2 YFSETQ. Trimming took off 7 bases at V and 5 bases at J, with 25 bases between the two ends. The CDR3 runs 16 residues.

This clone was picked up many times. The DNA ends 3 residues before the CDR3 does, and the rest of the CDR3 is filled in from the germline J gene. The chain uses TRBV6-7 and TRBJ1-4; the match to TRBD1 covers 9 bases. TRBV6-7 is given ORF status, its function remaining uncertain. With 5 bases clipped from V and 2 bases from J, the junction kept 12 bases outside the gene matches. This CDR3 region has 18 residues. CDR3 DNA, as far as it was read: TGTGCCAGCAGTCGACTGGGGGACAGGGTTGCTACTAATGAAAAA. Its translation is CASSRLGDRVATNEK. In full, the CDR3 is CASSRLGDRVATNEKLFF.

This clone has at least ten counts. The read gets to within 3 residues of the CDR3 end, and the germline J gene fills in the rest. This chain links TRBV18 with TRBJ2-3; 11 nucleotides line up with TRBD2. Germline V gene lookup returns CDR1 KGHSH and CDR2 LQKENI. This CDR3 region has 17 residues. The V and J ends lost 1 base and 0 bases, in that order; junction bases with no gene match: 3. This CDR3 is CASSPQLAGGSTDTQYF. The sequenced CDR3 bases are TGTGCCAGCTCACCACAGCTAGCGGGGGGAAGCACAGATACG.

This clone appeared many times. The read halts 3 residues ahead of the CDR3 end, with the missing end drawn from the germline J gene. The chain is built from TRBV6-1 and TRBJ2-5; 11 bases map to TRBD2. J was trimmed by 5 bases and V by 2 bases; bases with no gene match: 13. Germline assignment: CDR1 MNHNS and CDR2 SASEGT. The CDR3 runs to 18 residues. The CDR3: CASSELGLAGGWAETQYF. The sequenced CDR3 bases are TGTGCCAGCAGTGAATTAGGGCTAGCGGGAGGTTGGGCCGAGACC.

A remark on this clone: The CDR3 goes on 3 residues after the read ends, and that part is filled in from the germline J gene. The V call is TRBV19, the J call TRBJ1-1, with D possibly matching TRBD1 (6 bases). Germline CDR1 LNHDA, CDR2 SQIVND (reference sequence). Trimming took 2 bases from V and 5 from J, leaving 12 bases between them. The CDR3 is 14 amino acids. Incomplete CDR3 DNA: TGTGCCAGTAGTATAATAAGCAGGGGAACTGAA. Translation: CASSIISRGTE. The whole CDR3 sequence reads CASSIISRGTEAFF.